Each of the 13 T cell receptor beta chains below was sequenced from the same sample in a study of shared clonotypes between healthy human individuals. Assay used: immunoSEQ multiplex PCR; TCRdb lists only in-frame clones, some missing. The sample has about 2.1 million clones, 90% to 95% seen once. Naive CD8 cells were CD45RO-negative, positively selected for CCR7, excluding terminally differentiated effector memory CD45RA+ cells. The sample comprised naive CD8+ T cells from PBMCs. The receptor set was obtained from a man aged 18 to 35 in good health. Some clones in this sample may be carry-over from other donors' samples.

The chain joins TRBV2 to TRBJ1-2; TRBD1 is a possible D gene (6 bases). Germline lookup yields CDR1 SNHLY and CDR2 FYNNEI. The CDR3 is 17 amino acids. V lost 6 bases, J lost 1 base, and 21 bases lay in between. The CDR3 region is CASSPVGRGDFNYGYTF. The DNA of the CDR3 is TGTGCCAGCAGCCCGGTCGGCAGGGGCGACTTTAACTATGGCTACACCTTC.

The CDR3 is CASSLGTGTYYGYTF. The DNA of the CDR3 is TGTGCCAGCAGTTTAGGGACAGGGACTTACTATGGCTACACCTTC. The chain combines TRBV28 with TRBJ1-2; 9 bases are a match to TRBD1. CDR1 and CDR2 (germline): MDHEN, SYDVKM. The CDR3 extends over 15 amino acids. Germline trimming cut 2 bases from V and 3 bases from J; bases unmatched to any gene: 4.

Comment on this clone: Additional DNA sequences in this sample encode the identical CDR3. The CDR3 coding sequence is TGCAGTGCCCCCCTGGGTTACGAGCAGTACTTC. It is translated as CSAPLGYEQYF. V is TRBV20-1 and J is TRBJ2-7; D call uncertain. Germline CDR1 and CDR2: DFQATT and SNEGSKA (reference sequence). The CDR3 consists of 11 residues. V lost 6 bases to trimming and J lost 4 bases, with 10 bases between them.

The chain employs TRBV7-2 and TRBJ2-2; the match to TRBD2 covers 8 bases. The CDR3 covers 16 residues. Per germline, CDR1 SGHTA and CDR2 FQGNSA. V was pared by 3 bases and J by 3 bases, with 6 bases of the junction left unmatched. CDR3 loop: CASSFGTSWDTGELFF. The CDR3 bases are TGTGCCAGCAGCTTCGGGACTAGTTGGGACACCGGGGAGCTGTTTTTT.

This chain links TRBV27 with TRBJ2-1, with D hard to call. V dropped 4 bases and J dropped 5 bases, with 15 bases sitting between them. The CDR3 consists of 15 residues. Germline CDR1 reads MNHEY; CDR2 reads SMNVEV (reference sequence). In nucleotides, the CDR3 is TGTGCCAGCAGTTCTTACAGTACGAGCCACAATGAGCAGTTCTTC. Its protein product is CASSSYSTSHNEQFF.

The J gene is TRBJ2-1, the V gene TRBV13, with TRBD2 identical over 7 bases. J gave up 8 bases and V 6 bases, and 16 bases lay outside the gene matches. Germline V lookup: CDR1 PRHDT, CDR2 FYEKMQ (reference sequence). The CDR3 spans 16 residues. In DNA, the CDR3 is TGTGCCAGCAGTCAACAAACGGGACTAAAAAGGGATGAGCAGTTCTTC. Translated, it gives CASSQQTGLKRDEQFF.

The chain is built from TRBV28 and TRBJ2-4, with 7 bases that match TRBD1. The CDR3 runs 16 residues. Germline loops: CDR1 MDHEN, CDR2 SYDVKM. Losses at the gene ends were 6 bases for V and 0 bases for J; bases not matched to a gene: 8. CDR3 residues: CASSWDRDLAKNIQYF. CDR3 bases: TGTGCCAGCAGCTGGGACAGAGACCTAGCCAAAAACATTCAGTACTTC.

This clone occurred once. This rearrangement joins TRBV2 to TRBJ2-7; D call uncertain. The length of the CDR3 is 15 residues. V shed 7 bases and J shed 1 base, with 17 bases lying between them. The germline CDR1 and CDR2 sequences are SNHLY and FYNNEI. CDR3 residues: CASKSRPDVSYEQYF. The CDR3 DNA reads as TGTGCCAGCAAATCCAGGCCGGACGTATCCTACGAGCAGTACTTC.

Note on this clone: Other DNA sequences in this specimen translate into the identical CDR3. The chain carries TRBV27 and TRBJ1-5, with 7 nucleotides matching TRBD1. The CDR3 is made up of 14 amino acids. Losses at the gene ends were 5 bases for V and 7 bases for J; bases not matched to a gene: 8. Looked up from germline, CDR1 is MNHEY and CDR2 is SMNVEV (reference sequence). CDR3 region: CASSPRQGAQPQHF. For the CDR3, the DNA is TGTGCCAGCAGTCCCCGACAGGGAGCCCAGCCCCAGCATTTT.

The chain uses TRBV4-1 and TRBJ2-5; 7 nucleotides align to TRBD1. The CDR3 sequence is 14 residues long. The ends lost 5 bases at V and 3 bases at J; junction bases unmatched: 6. CDR1 and CDR2 from the germline V gene are MGHRA and YSYEKL. The chain's CDR3 is CASSYRQGEETQYF. The CDR3 region has the DNA TGCGCCAGCAGCTACCGACAGGGTGAAGAGACCCAGTACTTC.

The V gene is TRBV27, the J gene TRBJ2-7; D is perhaps TRBD1 (5 bases). The germline V gene has CDR1 MNHEY and CDR2 SMNVEV (reference sequence). With 5 bases removed from V and 5 bases from J, the gap between germline ends came to 19 bases. There are 15 residues in the CDR3. CDR3 sequence: CASSPFPLGRNEQYF. CDR3 sequence (DNA): TGTGCCAGCAGTCCCTTTCCCCTGGGGCGTAACGAGCAGTACTTC.

The chain is built from TRBV6-5 and TRBJ2-5, with D hard to call. Deletions cut 6 bases from V and 2 bases from J, with 13 bases between. In germline, CDR1 is MNHEY, CDR2 SVGAGI. The CDR3 extends over 14 amino acids. CDR3 sequence: CASSLNGRQETQYF. The CDR3 nucleotides read TGTGCCAGCAGCTTAAATGGGCGACAAGAGACCCAGTACTTC.

This chain uses TRBV6-5 with TRBJ1-6; no clear D gene. Germline V gives CDR1 MNHEY, CDR2 SVGAGI. The CDR3 contains 14 residues. V lost 6 bases and J lost 13, with 19 bases in between. This chain's CDR3 is CASSPDRTGGPLHF. The CDR3 nucleotides are TGTGCCAGCAGCCCGGACCGTACGGGTGGGCCCCTCCACTTT.